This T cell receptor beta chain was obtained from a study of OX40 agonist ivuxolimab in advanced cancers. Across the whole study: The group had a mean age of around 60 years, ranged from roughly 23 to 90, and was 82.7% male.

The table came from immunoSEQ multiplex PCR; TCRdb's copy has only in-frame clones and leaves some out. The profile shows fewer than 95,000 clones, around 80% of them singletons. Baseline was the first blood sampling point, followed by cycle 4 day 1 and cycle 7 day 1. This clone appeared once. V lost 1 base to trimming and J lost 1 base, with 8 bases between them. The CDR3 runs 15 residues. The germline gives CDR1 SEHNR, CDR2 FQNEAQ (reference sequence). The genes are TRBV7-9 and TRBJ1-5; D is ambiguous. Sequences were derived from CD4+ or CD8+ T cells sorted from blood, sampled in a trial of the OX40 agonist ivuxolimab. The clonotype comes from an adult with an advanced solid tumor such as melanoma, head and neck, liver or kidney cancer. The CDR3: CASSLGGGSNQPQHF. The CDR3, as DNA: TGTGCCAGCAGCTTAGGGGGAGGGAGCAATCAGCCCCAGCATTTT. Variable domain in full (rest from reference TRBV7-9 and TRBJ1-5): DTGVSQNPRHKITKRGQNVTFRCDPISEHNRLYWYRQTLGQGPEFLTYFQNEAQLEKSRLLSDRFSAERPKGSFSTLEIQRTEQGDSAMYLCASSLGGGSNQPQHFGDGTRLSIL.